What follows is one TCR beta chain and its context. The data derive from a study of CD8 T cells in Susac syndrome. With random hexamers, reverse transcription was performed on about 0.45 to 1 ug of RNA. Across 54 Vbeta and 13 Jbeta, TCR beta CDR3 was amplified with immunoSEQ multiplex PCR. From the immunoSEQ multiplex PCR reads, TCRdb called clonotypes with MiXCR, one entry per CDR3 protein. The sample lists about 430,000 distinct CDR3 sequences, about 85% occurring once. The CDR3 is 12 amino acids. Germline CDR1 and CDR2: GTSNPN and SVGIG (reference sequence). Trimming cost V 4 bases and J 1 base, with 7 bases left between them.

Sequencing used CD8+ T cells from PBMCs. This TCR derives from a human donor with multiple sclerosis. The chain is built from TRBV30 and TRBJ1-1; D is perhaps TRBD1 (5 bases). The chain's CDR3 is CAWNGGNTEAFF. CDR3 in DNA: TGTGCCTGGAATGGGGGGAACACTGAAGCTTTCTTT.